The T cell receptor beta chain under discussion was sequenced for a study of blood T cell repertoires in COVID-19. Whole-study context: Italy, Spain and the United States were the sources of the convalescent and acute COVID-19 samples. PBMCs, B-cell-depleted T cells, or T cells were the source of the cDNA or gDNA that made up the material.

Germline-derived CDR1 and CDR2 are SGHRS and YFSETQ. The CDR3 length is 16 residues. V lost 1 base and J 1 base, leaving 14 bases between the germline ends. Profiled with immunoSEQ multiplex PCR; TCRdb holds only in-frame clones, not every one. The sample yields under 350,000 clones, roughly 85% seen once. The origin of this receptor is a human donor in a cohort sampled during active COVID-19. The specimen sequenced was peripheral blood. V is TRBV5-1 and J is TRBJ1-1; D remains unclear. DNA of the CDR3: TGCGCCAGCAGCTTGTCTAGCGGCCTTTCGAACACTGAAGCTTTCTTT. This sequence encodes CASSLSSGLSNTEAFF.